The clone carrying this T cell receptor (beta chain) was detected many times. Antigen: not known. These data belong to a study of T cells in Graves' hyperthyroidism and ophthalmopathy. Study-wide context: Prior to any treatment, at the point of initial diagnosis, peripheral blood was collected.

The source material, RNA transcripts, was used to amplify TCR beta CDR3 regions. The TCR CDR3 was amplified in a first-round RT-PCR using the HTBI primer set. TCRdb fed the multiplex PCR reads into MiXCR, producing one record per CDR3 protein. The repertoire holds 250,000 to 300,000 distinct CDR3 sequences, with approximately 18% as singletons. General observations from the study: Blood also showed most of the thyroid clonotypes that were expanded above 0.001. Ophthalmopathy onset followed model prediction by a median around 6.6 months.

In germline, CDR1 is SGHRS, CDR2 YFSETQ. V lost 5 bases and J lost 3; bases outside the gene matches: 10. This CDR3 has 15 residues. This sequence was found in a man between 45 and 60 years old with Graves' ophthalmopathy. The chain carries TRBV5-1 and TRBJ2-7, with TRBD1 matching 8 bases. The sample taken for sequencing was blood. CDR3 loop: CASRFRGREDYEQYF. The CDR3 coding sequence is TGCGCCAGCAGGTTCAGGGGGCGAGAAGACTACGAGCAGTACTTC.